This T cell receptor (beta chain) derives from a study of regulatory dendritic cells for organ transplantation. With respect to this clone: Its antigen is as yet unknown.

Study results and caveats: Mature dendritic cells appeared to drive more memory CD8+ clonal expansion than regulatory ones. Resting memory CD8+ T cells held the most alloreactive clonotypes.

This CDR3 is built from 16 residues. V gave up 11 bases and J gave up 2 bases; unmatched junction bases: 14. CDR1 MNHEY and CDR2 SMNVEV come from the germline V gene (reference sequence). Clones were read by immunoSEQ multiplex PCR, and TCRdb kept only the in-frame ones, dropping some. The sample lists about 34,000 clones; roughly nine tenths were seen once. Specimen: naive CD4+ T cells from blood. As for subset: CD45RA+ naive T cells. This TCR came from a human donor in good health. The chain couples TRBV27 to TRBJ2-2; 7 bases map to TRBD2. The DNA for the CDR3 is TGTGCCTCCCAGGGAGGGCCGGATATTAACACCGGGGAGCTGTTTTTT. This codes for CASQGGPDINTGELFF.